The 8 T cell receptor beta chains below come from one sample, sequenced in a study of beta chain features in type 1 diabetes. The study's findings and limits: Shorter TCRB CDR3s, moderately but significantly so, were found in Type 1 diabetes patients in all four CD4+ subsets.

For these receptors, no antigen is known. Expressed TCRB transcripts got sequenced, as all isolated RNA was reverse transcribed. Assay used: immunoSEQ multiplex PCR; TCRdb lists only in-frame clones, some missing. The sample carries 40,000 to 65,000 clones, about 60% recorded once. Sequenced sample: stem cell memory CD4+ T cells from blood. The receptors originated from a woman younger than 45 with type 1 diabetes.

This clone was observed a handful of times. The chain combines TRBV5-1 with TRBJ2-1, with D unresolved. Germline lookup yields CDR1 SGHRS and CDR2 YFSETQ. The CDR3 runs to 18 residues. V was clipped by 5 bases and J by 3 bases, with 24 bases between them. CDR3 nucleotide sequence: TGCGCCAGCAGTTGGGCCCCGGTCAACCCCTACAACTACAATGAGCAGTTCTTC. Protein product: CASSWAPVNPYNYNEQFF.

The chain uses TRBV7-9 and TRBJ2-3; TRBD1 is a possible D gene (6 bases). Germline-derived CDR1 and CDR2 are SEHNR and FQNEAQ (reference sequence). V was pared by 5 bases and J by 3 bases, with 9 bases between. CDR3 size: 13 residues. Here the CDR3 reads CASSVQGTDTQYF. The CDR3 coding sequence is TGTGCCAGCAGCGTACAGGGAACAGATACGCAGTATTTT.

This chain links TRBV7-9 with TRBJ2-5; possible D gene TRBD2, 5 bases. The germline V gene encodes CDR1 SEHNR and CDR2 FQNEAQ (reference sequence). Trimming shortened V by 0 bases and J by 9 bases, and 17 bases separated the two germline ends. This CDR3 spans 15 amino acids. CDR3 residues: CASSLAPSMLGAQYF. CDR3 coding DNA: TGTGCCAGCAGCTTAGCGCCTAGTATGCTCGGGGCCCAGTACTTC.

This clone occurred a few times. The J gene is TRBJ2-3, the V gene TRBV6-6; 11 bases line up with TRBD2. CDR1 is MNHNY, CDR2 SVGAGI, per germline (reference sequence). The CDR3 runs to 16 residues. V trimming: 5 bases; J trimming: 4 bases; junction bases outside the gene matches: 8. The CDR3 protein is CASSRKLAGVADTQYF. The CDR3 bases are TGTGCCAGCAGTCGAAAACTAGCGGGAGTTGCAGATACGCAGTATTTT.

This rearrangement joins TRBV9 to TRBJ2-7; 8 bases fit TRBD2. The CDR3 is made up of 15 amino acids. Germline trimming cut 4 bases from V and 3 bases from J; bases unmatched to any gene: 9. CDR1 is SGDLS and CDR2 is YYNGEE in the germline V gene. The CDR3: CASSQGWLAGYEQYF. DNA for the CDR3: TGTGCCAGCAGCCAGGGGTGGCTAGCGGGCTACGAGCAGTACTTC.

The V call is TRBV6-5, the J call TRBJ2-1; 11 positions agree with TRBD2. Trimming at V came to 0 bases and at J to 13 bases, leaving 8 bases not matched to a gene. This CDR3 region has 15 residues. Germline V CDR1 and CDR2: MNHEY, SVGAGI. CDR3 residues: CASSYSGTSGVRQFF. For the CDR3, the DNA is TGTGCCAGCAGTTACTCGGGGACTAGCGGAGTCCGCCAGTTCTTC.

This clone was counted between two and nine times. The genes are TRBV30 and TRBJ2-7; D might be TRBD2 (6 bases). Looked up from germline, CDR1 is GTSNPN and CDR2 is SVGIG (reference sequence). V lost 0 bases and J lost 3, with 15 bases in between. CDR3 length: 15 amino acids. The chain's CDR3 is CAWSVLRDLFYEQYF. In nucleotides, the CDR3 is TGTGCCTGGAGTGTACTGCGGGACCTGTTCTACGAGCAGTACTTC. Supplemented by reference TRBV30 and TRBJ2-7, the full variable domain reads SQTIHQWPATLVQPVGSPLSLECTVEGTSNPNLYWYRQAAGRGLQLLFYSVGIGQISSEVPQNLSASRPQDRQFILSSKKLLLSDSGFYLCAWSVLRDLFYEQYFGPGTRLTVT.

This clone was seen a few times. V usage is TRBV28 and J usage is TRBJ2-1, with TRBD2 identical over 11 bases. After removal of 3 bases from V and 7 bases from J, the junction contained 11 bases not matched to a gene. The CDR3 spans 17 residues. Germline CDR1 and CDR2: MDHEN and SYDVKM. CDR3: CASSLTPTSGIMNEQFF. The CDR3 coding sequence is TGTGCCAGCAGTTTGACTCCGACTAGCGGGATCATGAATGAGCAGTTCTTC.